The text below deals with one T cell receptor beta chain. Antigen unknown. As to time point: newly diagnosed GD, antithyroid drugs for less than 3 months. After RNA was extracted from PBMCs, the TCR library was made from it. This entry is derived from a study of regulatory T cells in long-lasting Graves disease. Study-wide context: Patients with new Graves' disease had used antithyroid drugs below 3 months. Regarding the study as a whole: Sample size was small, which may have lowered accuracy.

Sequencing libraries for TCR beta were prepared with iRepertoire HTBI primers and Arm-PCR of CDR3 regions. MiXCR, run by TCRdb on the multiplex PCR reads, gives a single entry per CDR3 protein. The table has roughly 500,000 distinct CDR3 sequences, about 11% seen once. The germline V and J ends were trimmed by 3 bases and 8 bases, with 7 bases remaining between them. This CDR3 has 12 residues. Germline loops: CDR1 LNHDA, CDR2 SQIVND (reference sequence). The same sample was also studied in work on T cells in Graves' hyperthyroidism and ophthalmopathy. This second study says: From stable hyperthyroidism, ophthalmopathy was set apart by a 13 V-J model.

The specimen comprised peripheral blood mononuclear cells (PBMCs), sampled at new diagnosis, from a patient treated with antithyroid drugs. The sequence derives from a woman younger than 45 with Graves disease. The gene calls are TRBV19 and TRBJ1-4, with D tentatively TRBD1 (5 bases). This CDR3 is CASSIEGEKLFF. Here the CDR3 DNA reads TGTGCCAGTAGTATCGAGGGGGAAAAACTGTTTTTT. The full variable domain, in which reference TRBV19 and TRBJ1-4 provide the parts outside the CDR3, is DGGITQSPKYLFRKEGQNVTLSCEQNLNHDAMYWYRQDPGQGLRLIYYSQIVNDFQKGDIAEGYSVSREKKESFPLTVTSAQKNPTAFYLCASSIEGEKLFFGSGTQLSVL.